The following is a T cell receptor beta chain sequence with its context. Its antigen remains unknown. Sequencing followed a ViraFEST assay step that expanded antigen-specific CD4+ T cells with viral peptide pools. Cultured cells yielded isolated CD4+ T cells after around 10 days. A PCR test confirmed that the person had SARS-CoV-2 infection between March and December 2020. The cohort was immunized with two doses of either the BNT162b2 or mRNA-1273 vaccine. Each culture well received some 1.9 million PBMC. These cells were then cultured in IMDM with roughly 9.8 IU/ml IL-2 and roughly 10 ug/ml peptides. The data were taken from a study of vaccination effects on CD4 cells after COVID-19. Only in-frame clones appear in the TCRdb table, and some are missing; sequencing was by immunoSEQ multiplex PCR. The sample lists 14,000 or so clones, roughly 80% occurring once. The starting material was CD4+ T cells from PBMCs cultured with SARS-CoV-2 spike peptides, obtained after COVID-19 vaccination. The sequence derives from a human donor who had a prior SARS-CoV-2 infection.

The CDR3 coding sequence is TGTGCCAGCAGTTTATCCAAGGTGGAGACCCAGTACTTC. Translating it yields CASSLSKVETQYF. The V and J genes are TRBV27 and TRBJ2-5; no clear D. V shed 0 bases and J shed 5 bases, with 7 bases lying between them. The CDR3 loop spans 13 amino acids. CDR1 MNHEY and CDR2 SMNVEV come from the germline V gene (reference sequence).